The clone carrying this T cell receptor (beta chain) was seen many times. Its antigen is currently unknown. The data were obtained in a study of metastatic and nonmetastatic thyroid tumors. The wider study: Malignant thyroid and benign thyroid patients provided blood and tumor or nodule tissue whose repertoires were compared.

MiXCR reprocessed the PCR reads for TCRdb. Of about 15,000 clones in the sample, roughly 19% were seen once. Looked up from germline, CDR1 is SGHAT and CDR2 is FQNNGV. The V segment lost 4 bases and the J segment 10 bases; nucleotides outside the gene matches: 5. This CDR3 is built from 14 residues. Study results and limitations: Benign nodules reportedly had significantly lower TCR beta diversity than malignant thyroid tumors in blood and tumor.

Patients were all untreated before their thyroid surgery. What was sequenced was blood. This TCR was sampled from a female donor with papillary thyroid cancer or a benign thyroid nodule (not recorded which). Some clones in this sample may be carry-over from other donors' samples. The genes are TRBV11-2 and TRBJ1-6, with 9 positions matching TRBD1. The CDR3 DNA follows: TGTGCCAGCAGCTCCGGGACAGGGAGATCACCCCTCCACTTT. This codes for CASSSGTGRSPLHF.